This T cell receptor beta chain was found in a study of control samples from healthy donors and cancer patients. Germline values: CDR1 SGHRS, CDR2 YFSETQ. The CDR3 has 14 amino acids. Germline trimming cut 3 bases from V and 5 bases from J; bases unmatched to any gene: 5. Generated by immunoSEQ multiplex PCR, the TCRdb table keeps only in-frame clones and is missing some. The profile shows 100,000 to 150,000 clones, around 93% of them singletons. This chain joins TRBV5-1 and TRBJ1-1; 9 bases agree with TRBD1. The TCR originated in a man between 18 and 29 years old in good health. Sample: blood. CDR3 protein: CASSSDRGQTEAFF. The CDR3 DNA is TGCGCCAGCAGCTCGGACAGGGGTCAGACTGAAGCTTTCTTT. The full variable domain, its missing parts supplied by reference TRBV5-1 and TRBJ1-1, is KAGVTQTPRYLIKTRGQQVTLSCSPISGHRSVSWYQQTPGQGLQFLFEYFSETQRNKGNFPGRFSGRQFSNSRSEMNVSTLELGDSALYLCASSSDRGQTEAFFGQGTRLTVV.